The clone carrying this T cell receptor (beta chain) was observed a single time. Its antigen remains unidentified. This sample is drawn from a study of Ad26.COV2.S vaccination and SARS-CoV-2 variants. Broader study findings: Substantial response breadth was reportedly seen for spike-specific CD8+ and CD4+ T cells after vaccination.

The CDR3 is made up of 16 amino acids. V was clipped by 6 bases and J by 0 bases; unmatched bases: 6. Germline CDR1 and CDR2: MGHDK and SYGVNS. Treatment of the sample: over 15 received Ad26.COV2.S at low or high dose, single or two shots; several received placebo; per-sample allocation not given. Samples came from day 63 after the first vaccine or placebo injection. The administered vaccine (an Ad26 vector) expressed Wuhan-strain SARS-CoV-2 spike. The table came from immunoSEQ multiplex PCR; TCRdb's copy has only in-frame clones and leaves some out. This sample has around 320,000 clones, with 85% found just once.

The rearrangement links TRBV25-1 to TRBJ2-1; 9 bases align to TRBD2. This clonotype was obtained from a person between 18 and 65 years old who received the Ad26.COV2.S COVID-19 vaccine or a placebo. Here the sequenced sample was peripheral blood, taken in a trial of Ad26.COV2.S vaccine versus placebo. The CDR3 loop reads CASSLGRGGSYNEQFF. As DNA, the CDR3 is TGTGCCAGCAGCCTGGGGCGGGGGGGCTCCTACAATGAGCAGTTCTTC.